This T cell receptor beta chain was captured in a study of cytomegalovirus exposure and HLA in healthy donors. Whole-study findings and limits: Exclusion applied to some V segments, including TRBV6-2 and TRBV6-3, as they were indistinguishable. Researchers counted roughly 160 TCR beta chains as cytomegalovirus-associated.

To note about this clone: The antigen is not known.

The primer mix had 60 Vbeta and 13 Jbeta primers. Authors' data handling: Per a later analysis, the number of unique TCR beta chains was some 82 million, of which 9 million to 12 million were shared. Profiled with immunoSEQ multiplex PCR; TCRdb holds only in-frame clones, not every one. That table is the source of V, J and clone size, and D and trimming were worked out from the DNA. The sample has some 140,000 clones, around 63% seen once. Germline CDR1 and CDR2: MGHRA and YSYEKL. This CDR3 region has 15 residues. V lost 0 bases, J lost 5 bases, and 11 bases lay in between. Sequences were obtained from PBMCs. The J gene is TRBJ2-4, the V gene TRBV4-1; D might be TRBD2 (6 bases). This clonotype was obtained from a human donor in good health. The CDR3 protein is CASSQDSGGQNIQYF. CDR3 in DNA: TGCGCCAGCAGCCAAGATAGCGGTGGCCAAAACATTCAGTACTTC.